These 25 T cell receptor beta chains originate from one sample sequenced in a study of cytomegalovirus exposure and HLA in healthy donors. PCR was performed using 60 Vbeta and 13 Jbeta primers. Clones were read by immunoSEQ multiplex PCR, and TCRdb kept only the in-frame ones, dropping some. The data hold under 55,000 clones, with 60% to 85% observed a single time. The sequencing input was PBMCs. These receptors all come from a man aged 30 to 45 in good health and CMV-seropositive.

The chain is built from TRBV5-1 and TRBJ2-5, with TRBD1 matching over 7 bases. Germline loops: CDR1 SGHRS, CDR2 YFSETQ. J gave up 5 bases and V 4 bases, and 14 bases lay outside the gene matches. This CDR3 has 16 residues. The CDR3 region is CASSGSATGTGETQYF. CDR3 nucleotide sequence: TGCGCCAGCAGCGGATCGGCGACAGGGACGGGGGAGACCCAGTACTTC.

The chain links TRBV5-8 to TRBJ1-6; 7 nucleotides agree with TRBD1. The germline V gene has CDR1 SGHTS and CDR2 YDEGEE. The CDR3 length is 15 residues. V gave up 4 bases and J gave up 8 bases; unmatched junction bases: 9. CDR3 DNA: TGTGCCAGCAGCCTTCAACCCACAGGGGATTCACCCCTCCACTTT. It encodes CASSLQPTGDSPLHF.

This chain connects TRBV9 to TRBJ1-2; D gene unclear. This CDR3 spans 14 amino acids. V lost 0 bases and J lost 0, with 6 bases in between. Per the germline V gene, CDR1 is SGDLS and CDR2 is YYNGEE. CDR3 DNA sequence: TGTGCCAGCAGCGTAGCATCAGCTAACTATGGCTACACCTTC. Its translation: CASSVASANYGYTF.

The chain links TRBV6-5 to TRBJ2-5; perhaps TRBD2 as D (5 bases). V was cut by 8 bases and J by 4 bases, with 11 bases left in between. The CDR3 covers 12 residues. Germline V lookup: CDR1 MNHEY, CDR2 SVGAGI. The CDR3 DNA is TGTGCCAGCGGAGACTATCCAGAGACCCAGTACTTC. This gives the protein CASGDYPETQYF.

V and J are TRBV7-9 and TRBJ2-7; maybe TRBD2 (5 bases). V was shortened by 5 bases and J by 6 bases, with 14 bases between the two germline ends. The CDR3 is made up of 13 amino acids. The germline CDR1 and CDR2 sequences are SEHNR and FQNEAQ (reference sequence). DNA of the CDR3: TGTGCCAGCAGCAAGGACTTATCGGGCGAGCAGTACTTC. Its translation: CASSKDLSGEQYF.

The rearrangement joins TRBV19 to TRBJ1-2, with D maybe TRBD1 (5 bases). The germline gives CDR1 LNHDA, CDR2 SQIVND (reference sequence). The CDR3 is 15 amino acids. V was trimmed by 1 base and J by 7 bases, leaving 16 bases between them. CDR3 sequence: CASSIGAEWTRGYTF. For the CDR3, the DNA is TGTGCCAGTAGTATAGGGGCGGAATGGACACGTGGCTACACCTTC.

V gene TRBV7-3 combines with J gene TRBJ2-2; TRBD1 aligns across 8 bases. CDR1 and CDR2 (germline): SGHTA, FQGTGA. This CDR3 comprises 16 residues. The V and J ends lost 6 bases and 5 bases, in that order; junction bases with no gene match: 11. In nucleotides, the CDR3 is TGTGCCAGCAGGCCAGCCGGGACAGGATTGACCGGGGAGCTGTTTTTT. Translating gives CASRPAGTGLTGELFF.

The chain carries TRBV2 and TRBJ1-5; a possible D gene is TRBD1 (5 bases). There are 14 residues in the CDR3. Germline V gives CDR1 SNHLY, CDR2 FYNNEI. Trimming pared 2 bases from V and 4 bases from J, leaving 9 bases between. The CDR3 is CASSEPKGNQPQHF. The CDR3 DNA is TGTGCCAGCAGTGAACCAAAGGGGAATCAGCCCCAGCATTTT.

CDR3 region: CASSLGGHSYEQYF. The CDR3 nucleotides read TGTGCCAGCAGCTTAGGGGGGCACTCCTACGAGCAGTACTTC. V is TRBV11-2 and J is TRBJ2-7, with D perhaps TRBD1 (6 bases). V gave up 1 base and J gave up 0 bases, with 7 bases separating them. This CDR3 spans 14 amino acids. CDR1 and CDR2 (germline): SGHAT, FQNNGV. Based on the CDR3 plus reference TRBV11-2 and TRBJ2-7, the full variable domain is EAGVAQSPRYKIIEKRQSVAFWCNPISGHATLYWYQQILGQGPKLLIQFQNNGVVDDSQLPKDRFSAERLKGVDSTLKIQPAKLEDSAVYLCASSLGGHSYEQYFGPGTRLTVT.

This clone was seen a few times. The chain recombines TRBV5-6 with TRBJ1-2, with D unclear. CDR1 is SGHDT and CDR2 is YYEEEE in the germline V gene. Trimming shortened V by 6 bases and J by 0 bases, and 12 bases separated the two germline ends. The CDR3 length is 14 residues. CDR3 sequence reads: CASTPGSTNYGYTF. DNA for the CDR3: TGTGCCAGCACCCCGGGGTCAACTAACTATGGCTACACCTTC.

The chain carries TRBV4-1 and TRBJ2-5; D is unresolved. Germline CDR1 MGHRA, CDR2 YSYEKL. CDR3 length: 15 amino acids. Trimming stripped 0 bases from V and 4 bases from J, with 12 bases between. The CDR3 is CASSQEDRVGETQYF. The CDR3 region has the DNA TGCGCCAGCAGCCAAGAGGATCGGGTTGGAGAGACCCAGTACTTC.

This rearrangement joins TRBV19 to TRBJ1-1; possible D gene TRBD1, 5 bases. Germline assignment: CDR1 LNHDA and CDR2 SQIVND (reference sequence). Deletions cut 5 bases from V and 11 bases from J, with 18 bases between. There are 13 residues in the CDR3. The CDR3 bases are TGTGCCAGTAGTGAAGGGACTGACCGGGGGGCTTTCTTT. This sequence encodes CASSEGTDRGAFF. Variable domain in full (rest from reference TRBV19 and TRBJ1-1): DGGITQSPKYLFRKEGQNVTLSCEQNLNHDAMYWYRQDPGQGLRLIYYSQIVNDFQKGDIAEGYSVSREKKESFPLTVTSAQKNPTAFYLCASSEGTDRGAFFGQGTRLTVV.

In its sample, this clone was seen a few times. The rearrangement uses TRBV28 and TRBJ2-1, with 13 nucleotides matching TRBD2. The CDR3 covers 15 residues. The germline V gene encodes CDR1 MDHEN and CDR2 SYDVKM. V lost 2 bases and J lost 6; bases outside the gene matches: 1. The CDR3 loop reads CASSLGTSGANEQFF. The CDR3 DNA reads TGTGCCAGCAGTTTAGGGACTAGCGGGGCCAATGAGCAGTTCTTC.

This chain links TRBV9 with TRBJ2-6, with D tentatively TRBD2 (6 bases). This CDR3 is 15 amino acids long. Germline CDR1 reads SGDLS; CDR2 reads YYNGEE. The V gene lost 6 bases and the J gene lost 0 bases, with 10 bases spanning the gap. This CDR3 reads CASTGSLSGANVLTF. The CDR3, as DNA: TGTGCCAGCACCGGGAGCCTCTCTGGGGCCAACGTCCTGACTTTC.

The rearrangement joins TRBV13 to TRBJ1-2; D gene uncertain. With 7 bases removed from V and 4 bases from J, the gap between germline ends came to 16 bases. The CDR3 totals 14 residues. Per the germline V gene, CDR1 is PRHDT and CDR2 is FYEKMQ (reference sequence). The CDR3 spells CASTIRGRLYGYTF. CDR3 sequence (DNA): TGTGCCAGCACCATTAGAGGGAGACTCTATGGCTACACCTTC. The variable domain in full, with the rest retrieved from reference TRBV13 and TRBJ1-2, is AAGVIQSPRHLIKEKRETATLKCYPIPRHDTVYWYQQGPGQDPQFLISFYEKMQSDKGSIPDRFSAQQFSDYHSELNMSSLELGDSALYFCASTIRGRLYGYTFGSGTRLTVV.

This sequence joins TRBV5-4 and TRBJ2-5; 9 nucleotides align to TRBD1. Germline values: CDR1 SGHNT, CDR2 YYREEE (reference sequence). After removal of 4 bases from V and 3 bases from J, the junction contained 4 bases not matched to a gene. The CDR3 is 14 residues long. CDR3 residues: CASSPRDREETQYF. The DNA of the CDR3 is TGTGCCAGCAGCCCGAGGGACAGGGAAGAGACCCAGTACTTC.

V and J are TRBV7-8 and TRBJ2-7, with D maybe TRBD2 (5 bases). V lost 0 bases and J 5 bases, leaving 14 bases between the germline ends. The CDR3 length is 15 residues. Per the germline V gene, CDR1 is SGHVS and CDR2 is FQNEAQ. The DNA of the CDR3 is TGTGCCAGCAGCTTAGCGCGGGCAGATGCCGACGAGCAGTACTTC. Translating it yields CASSLARADADEQYF.

J is TRBJ1-1 and V is TRBV7-8; 7 bases are a match to TRBD1. This CDR3 is 14 amino acids long. The trim removed 5 bases at V and 10 bases at J, leaving 13 bases unmatched. Looked up from germline, CDR1 is SGHVS and CDR2 is FQNEAQ. The CDR3 sequence: CASSPPRGVVSAFF. The CDR3, as DNA: TGTGCCAGCAGCCCCCCCAGGGGGGTCGTTTCAGCTTTCTTT.

This chain uses TRBV5-4 with TRBJ2-4; 8 nucleotides align to TRBD2. Trimming at V came to 5 bases and at J to 4 bases, leaving 5 bases not matched to a gene. Per the germline V gene, CDR1 is SGHNT and CDR2 is YYREEE (reference sequence). The CDR3 length is 14 residues. CDR3 sequence (DNA): TGTGCCAGCAGAAATGCGGGGGGTAAAAACATTCAGTACTTC. Amino acids: CASRNAGGKNIQYF.

The genes are TRBV9 and TRBJ2-1, with D possibly TRBD1 on 6 matching bases. The CDR3 spans 15 residues. CDR1 and CDR2 (germline): SGDLS, YYNGEE. V gave up 4 bases and J gave up 7 bases, with 18 bases separating them. The CDR3 coding sequence is TGTGCCAGCAGCTCTGGACAGTACCCTGGGAATGAGCAGTTCTTC. This encodes CASSSGQYPGNEQFF.

The chain combines TRBV5-1 with TRBJ1-1; no definite D call. CDR1 is SGHRS and CDR2 is YFSETQ in the germline V gene. V was pared by 0 bases and J by 1 base, with 10 bases between. The CDR3 totals 15 residues. The CDR3 DNA follows: TGCGCCAGCAGCTTGGACGGGAATCAGAACACTGAAGCTTTCTTT. Amino acid sequence: CASSLDGNQNTEAFF.

The CDR3 DNA is TGTGCTAGTGGTTTGCCCGAAGTTTGGGGGGACAGGCCCCAAGGCAAATATGGCTACACCTTC. This codes for CASGLPEVWGDRPQGKYGYTF. V is TRBV12-5 and J is TRBJ1-2; TRBD1 matches at 8 bases. Per germline, CDR1 LGHNT and CDR2 FRNRAP. Trimming removed 2 bases from V and 5 bases from J; junction bases left unmatched: 25. CDR3 size: 21 residues.

The gene calls are TRBV11-2 and TRBJ2-6; 7 nucleotides line up with TRBD1. Germline CDR1 and CDR2: SGHAT and FQNNGV. The CDR3 sequence is 16 residues long. V shed 2 bases, J shed 2 bases, and the junction held 3 bases outside the gene matches. CDR3 bases: TGTGCCAGCAGCTTAAGACAGGGAACTGGGGCCAACGTCCTGACTTTC. It codes for CASSLRQGTGANVLTF.

V and J are TRBV11-2 and TRBJ2-7; the D is unclear. The CDR3 is made up of 11 amino acids. V lost 1 base, J lost 7 bases, and 5 bases lay in between. CDR1 SGHAT and CDR2 FQNNGV come from the germline V gene. Here the CDR3 DNA reads TGTGCCAGCAGCTTAGGAGTGGAGCAGTACTTC. It is translated as CASSLGVEQYF.

This clone appeared a few times. This sequence joins TRBV30 and TRBJ1-4, with D perhaps TRBD1 (5 bases). The germline V gene encodes CDR1 GTSNPN and CDR2 SVGIG (reference sequence). CDR3 length equals 13 residues. V was pared by 5 bases and J by 8 bases, with 15 bases between. CDR3 DNA: TGTGCCTGGGCAGGGCAGCGGGGGGAAAAACTGTTTTTT. This translates into CAWAGQRGEKLFF. Full variable domain (rest looked up from reference TRBV30 and TRBJ1-4): SQTIHQWPATLVQPVGSPLSLECTVEGTSNPNLYWYRQAAGRGLQLLFYSVGIGQISSEVPQNLSASRPQDRQFILSSKKLLLSDSGFYLCAWAGQRGEKLFFGSGTQLSVL.